This is a list of T cell receptor beta chains from one sample in a study of T cell responses to AZD1222 COVID-19 vaccine. Assay: immunoSEQ multiplex PCR; the TCRdb copy retains only in-frame clones and omits some. The sample carries approximately 180,000 clones, 88% recorded once. Material: peripheral blood, obtained on day 0 of AZD1222 vaccination. These receptors all come from an adult in good health. Each CDR3 is given with its conserved first and last residue. Fields, in order: J gene, D gene, clone size, V gene, CDR3 DNA, CDR3 protein. D genes are given only for firm matches. For some rows the clone size is stated as once, few or many, or as a class when expanded; others skip it.

j_gene: TRBJ2-5; d_gene: .; abundance: .; v_gene: TRBV9; CDR3nt: TGTGCCAGCAGCGTAGATGGGGCAGAGACCCAGTACTTC; CDR3aa: CASSVDGAETQYF
j_gene: TRBJ1-5; d_gene: .; abundance: once; v_gene: TRBV7-2; CDR3nt: TGTGCCAGCAGCTTAGAAGGTACGGTTGAGCCCCAGCATTTT; CDR3aa: CASSLEGTVEPQHF
j_gene: TRBJ1-5; d_gene: .; abundance: .; v_gene: TRBV6-5; CDR3nt: TGTGCCAGCGTACAGGGTGGAAATCAGCCCCAGCATTTT; CDR3aa: CASVQGGNQPQHF
j_gene: TRBJ1-1; d_gene: .; abundance: .; v_gene: TRBV5-6; CDR3nt: TGTGCCAGCAGCGATTTAGGGGGGACGGCTTTCTTT; CDR3aa: CASSDLGGTAFF
j_gene: TRBJ1-5; d_gene: .; abundance: .; v_gene: TRBV5-6; CDR3nt: TGTGCCAGCAGCTTGGTCCATAGCAATCAGCCCCAGCATTTT; CDR3aa: CASSLVHSNQPQHF
j_gene: TRBJ1-3; d_gene: TRBD1; abundance: .; v_gene: TRBV5-1; CDR3nt: TGCGCCAGCAGCTCGTGGGACAGCTCTGGAAACACCATATATTTT; CDR3aa: CASSSWDSSGNTIYF
j_gene: TRBJ1-4; d_gene: .; abundance: .; v_gene: TRBV29-1; CDR3nt: TGCAGCGTTGACCAGGGAAGTGAAAAACTGTTTTTT; CDR3aa: CSVDQGSEKLFF
j_gene: TRBJ1-2; d_gene: TRBD1; abundance: .; v_gene: TRBV5-1; CDR3nt: TGCGCCAGCAGCCGCTTCCCGGGACAGCCCTTTGGCTACACCTTC; CDR3aa: CASSRFPGQPFGYTF
j_gene: TRBJ2-3; d_gene: .; abundance: .; v_gene: TRBV27; CDR3nt: TGTGCCAGCAGTTTATCGTGGGATCCCACAGATACGCAGTATTTT; CDR3aa: CASSLSWDPTDTQYF
j_gene: TRBJ1-5; d_gene: TRBD1; abundance: few; v_gene: TRBV4-2; CDR3nt: TGTGCCAGCAGCCAAGAGGACAGGAATCAGCCCCAGCATTTT; CDR3aa: CASSQEDRNQPQHF
j_gene: TRBJ2-7; d_gene: .; abundance: .; v_gene: TRBV28; CDR3nt: TGTGCCAGCACCTCTGGGGGGTACGGTGAGCAGTACTTC; CDR3aa: CASTSGGYGEQYF
j_gene: TRBJ2-7; d_gene: .; abundance: .; v_gene: TRBV15; CDR3nt: TGTGCCACCAGCAATCCCCTTTCCGAGCAGTACTTC; CDR3aa: CATSNPLSEQYF
j_gene: TRBJ1-2; d_gene: .; abundance: .; v_gene: TRBV11-2; CDR3nt: TGTGCCAGCAGCTTAGGGCGTAGCACTTTGGGAAACTATGGCTACACCTTC; CDR3aa: CASSLGRSTLGNYGYTF
j_gene: TRBJ1-4; d_gene: .; abundance: .; v_gene: TRBV12-3/TRBV12-4; CDR3nt: TGTGCCAGCAGTTTAGTGAAGACAAGATTGTTTTTT; CDR3aa: CASSLVKTRLFF
j_gene: TRBJ1-2; d_gene: TRBD1; abundance: .; v_gene: TRBV6-5; CDR3nt: TGTGCCAGCAGGCCTAACCGGGACAGGGTCTATGGCTACACCTTC; CDR3aa: CASRPNRDRVYGYTF
j_gene: TRBJ1-1; d_gene: .; abundance: .; v_gene: TRBV5-1; CDR3nt: TGCGCCAGCAGCTCAGGGCTGAACACTGAAGCTTTCTTT; CDR3aa: CASSSGLNTEAFF
j_gene: TRBJ1-2; d_gene: .; abundance: .; v_gene: TRBV25-1; CDR3nt: TGTGCCAGCAGCATTAACTATGGCTACACCTTC; CDR3aa: CASSINYGYTF
j_gene: TRBJ1-5; d_gene: .; abundance: .; v_gene: TRBV3-1/TRBV3-2; CDR3nt: TGTGCCAGCAGCCAAGGCGGGTCGGAGCCCCAGCATTTT; CDR3aa: CASSQGGSEPQHF
j_gene: TRBJ2-2; d_gene: TRBD1; abundance: .; v_gene: TRBV9; CDR3nt: TGTGCCAGCAGCGCGGGACAGGCCACCGGGGAGCTGTTTTTT; CDR3aa: CASSAGQATGELFF
j_gene: TRBJ2-3; d_gene: TRBD2; abundance: .; v_gene: TRBV7-9; CDR3nt: TGTGCCAGCAGCTTCCTACTAGCGGGGGGGCGGACAGATACGCAGTATTTT; CDR3aa: CASSFLLAGGRTDTQYF
j_gene: TRBJ1-1; d_gene: TRBD1; abundance: .; v_gene: TRBV28; CDR3nt: TGTGCCAGCAGTTCCACAGGGGTCGAGGCCACTGAAGCTTTCTTT; CDR3aa: CASSSTGVEATEAFF
j_gene: TRBJ1-5; d_gene: .; abundance: few; v_gene: TRBV28; CDR3nt: TGTGCCAGCAGCCTCCCTGGGAGCAATCAGCCCCAGCATTTT; CDR3aa: CASSLPGSNQPQHF
j_gene: TRBJ1-2; d_gene: .; abundance: .; v_gene: TRBV9; CDR3nt: TGTGCCAGCAGCGTAGAGCACCTCTATGGCTACACCTTC; CDR3aa: CASSVEHLYGYTF
j_gene: TRBJ1-4; d_gene: .; abundance: .; v_gene: TRBV30; CDR3nt: TGTGCCTGGTCTAGAGGGGCTAATGAAAAACTGTTTTTT; CDR3aa: CAWSRGANEKLFF
j_gene: TRBJ1-2; d_gene: .; abundance: .; v_gene: TRBV4-3; CDR3nt: TGCGCCAGCAGCCAAAACGGGGACTATGGCTACACCTTC; CDR3aa: CASSQNGDYGYTF
j_gene: TRBJ2-2; d_gene: .; abundance: .; v_gene: TRBV2; CDR3nt: TGTGCCAGCCATGGGGGGACGGTCGGGGAGCTGTTTTTT; CDR3aa: CASHGGTVGELFF
j_gene: TRBJ1-5; d_gene: .; abundance: few; v_gene: TRBV5-6; CDR3nt: TGTGCCAGCAGCTCCATCAGGGCAAATAATCAGCCCCAGCATTTT; CDR3aa: CASSSIRANNQPQHF
j_gene: TRBJ2-7; d_gene: TRBD1; abundance: .; v_gene: TRBV27; CDR3nt: TGTGCCAGCAGTTTGGGACAGGGCGCCTACGAGCAGTACTTC; CDR3aa: CASSLGQGAYEQYF
j_gene: TRBJ1-2; d_gene: .; abundance: once; v_gene: TRBV4-1; CDR3nt: TGCGCCAGCAGCCAAAGACAGGACGGGGGAAGGAACTATGGCTACACCTTC; CDR3aa: CASSQRQDGGRNYGYTF
j_gene: TRBJ2-1; d_gene: .; abundance: .; v_gene: TRBV7-2; CDR3nt: TGTGCCAGCAGCCCCCAGAGGGGGGCATACAATGAGCAGTTCTTC; CDR3aa: CASSPQRGAYNEQFF
j_gene: TRBJ2-7; d_gene: TRBD1; abundance: .; v_gene: TRBV5-1; CDR3nt: TGCGCCAGCAGCTTGCTGGGACAGAGTCACTACGAGCAGTACTTC; CDR3aa: CASSLLGQSHYEQYF
j_gene: TRBJ1-2; d_gene: .; abundance: .; v_gene: TRBV12-5; CDR3nt: TGTGCTAGTGGTTTGCCCCAAGAGGGACTGGGCTACACCTTC; CDR3aa: CASGLPQEGLGYTF
j_gene: TRBJ2-1; d_gene: .; abundance: once; v_gene: TRBV5-1; CDR3nt: TGCGCCAGCAGCTTGGGTGGGAGTGAGCAGTTCTTC; CDR3aa: CASSLGGSEQFF
j_gene: TRBJ1-1; d_gene: TRBD1; abundance: .; v_gene: TRBV28; CDR3nt: TGTGCCAGCAGTACAGGGGTAACTTTCTTT; CDR3aa: CASSTGVTFF
j_gene: TRBJ2-7; d_gene: .; abundance: .; v_gene: TRBV19; CDR3nt: TGTGCCAGTAGTATAGGGCGCTACGAGCAGTACTTC; CDR3aa: CASSIGRYEQYF
j_gene: TRBJ2-1; d_gene: .; abundance: .; v_gene: TRBV9; CDR3nt: TGTGCCAGCAGCGTAGATGGGGGGCCGCGCTCCTACAATGAGCAGTTCTTC; CDR3aa: CASSVDGGPRSYNEQFF
j_gene: TRBJ2-7; d_gene: TRBD1; abundance: .; v_gene: TRBV28; CDR3nt: TGTGCCAGCATTACCCCGATGGGACAGGGGGCGGGAGAGCAGTACTTC; CDR3aa: CASITPMGQGAGEQYF
j_gene: TRBJ1-1; d_gene: .; abundance: once; v_gene: TRBV5-6; CDR3nt: TGTGCCAGCAGCCCAACAAGGTACACTGAAGCTTTCTTT; CDR3aa: CASSPTRYTEAFF
j_gene: TRBJ2-2; d_gene: .; abundance: .; v_gene: TRBV18; CDR3nt: TGTGCCAGCTCACCCGGACAGACCGGGGAGCTGTTTTTT; CDR3aa: CASSPGQTGELFF